Below, 17 T cell receptor beta chains from the same sample are listed, as sequenced in a study of identical twins' blood T cells. From the 5' RACE reads, TCRdb called clonotypes with MiXCR, one entry per CDR3 protein. The sample carries around 380,000 distinct CDR3 sequences, 28% recorded once. Sequencing used PBMCs. The receptors here all came from a woman between 18 and 50 years old in good health.

The CDR3 region is CASSARTAGNTIYF. In DNA form, the CDR3 reads TGTGCCAGCAGCGCCAGGACTGCTGGAAACACCATATATTTT. The genes are TRBV9 and TRBJ1-3; D is uncertain. The CDR3 is made up of 14 amino acids. Germline V gives CDR1 SGDLS, CDR2 YYNGEE. V was clipped by 3 bases and J by 2 bases, with 9 bases between them.

This sequence joins TRBV5-1 and TRBJ1-1, with D unresolved. Germline CDR1 is SGHRS and CDR2 is YFSETQ. The V gene lost 0 bases and the J gene lost 3 bases, with 6 bases spanning the gap. The CDR3 covers 13 residues. The CDR3 DNA follows: TGCGCCAGCAGCTTGGCCTGGGACACTGAAGCTTTCTTT. Translation: CASSLAWDTEAFF.

This clonotype was picked up a small number of times. This chain uses TRBV4-1 with TRBJ1-5; D is unclear. Germline V gene lookup returns CDR1 MGHRA and CDR2 YSYEKL. Trimming left V 0 bases short and J 6 bases short, with 12 bases between. This CDR3 region has 15 residues. The CDR3 nucleotides are TGCGCCAGCAGCCAAGATGTAGGAGGCACTCAGCCCCAGCATTTT. Translation: CASSQDVGGTQPQHF.

This clonotype was found a few times. V and J are TRBV7-9 and TRBJ1-2, with unresolved D. With 3 bases removed from V and 4 bases from J, the gap between germline ends came to 18 bases. Germline V gene lookup returns CDR1 SEHNR and CDR2 FQNEAQ (reference sequence). The CDR3 is 16 residues long. CDR3 amino acids: CASSFLRTENVYGYTF. DNA for the CDR3: TGTGCCAGCAGCTTTTTAAGGACCGAGAATGTCTATGGCTACACCTTC.

The chain carries TRBV7-9 and TRBJ1-1; the match to TRBD1 covers 7 bases. The J segment lost 5 bases and the V segment lost 8 bases, leaving 8 bases of the junction unmatched. Germline V gives CDR1 SEHNR, CDR2 FQNEAQ (reference sequence). The CDR3 loop spans 13 amino acids. The CDR3 nucleotides read TGTGCCAGCTCCGGACAGGCGAATACTGAAGCTTTCTTT. Translation: CASSGQANTEAFF. Together with reference TRBV7-9 and TRBJ1-1, the CDR3 gives the full variable domain: DTGVSQNPRHKITKRGQNVTFRCDPISEHNRLYWYRQTLGQGPEFLTYFQNEAQLEKSRLLSDRFSAERPKGSFSTLEIQRTEQGDSAMYLCASSGQANTEAFFGQGTRLTVV.

This clonotype was found once. The J gene is TRBJ1-1, the V gene TRBV21-1; the table gives TRBD1 as D, unverified against the DNA. TRBV21-1 is labeled a pseudogene. This CDR3 comprises 16 residues. DNA of the CDR3: TGTGCCAGCAGCAAGGACAGCTGCCAACGCGGAACTGAAGCTTTCTTT. Residues: CASSKDSCQRGTEAFF.

On this clonotype itself: The junction departs from germline at one end; a sequencing error may be responsible. The chain combines TRBV27 with TRBJ1-1; D ambiguous. The germline V gene has CDR1 MNHEY and CDR2 SMNVEV (reference sequence). The CDR3 sequence is 16 residues long. The CDR3 DNA reads as TGTGCCAGCAGCTCTCTTGACGGATTAATGAACACTGAAACTTTCTTT. Translating it yields CASSSLDGLMNTETFF.

About this clonotype itself: Just one base apart from a much larger clone, this may be a read error. CDR3: CAISEGQGVHNERFF. The CDR3 DNA sequence: TGTGCCATCAGTGAGGGGCAGGGGGTACACAATGAGCGGTTCTTC. The genes are TRBV10-3 and TRBJ2-1; 7 bases align to TRBD1. The V gene's germline CDR1 is ENHRY and CDR2 SYGVKD. The CDR3 is 15 residues long.

The gene calls are TRBV6-2 or TRBV6-3 and TRBJ1-2; the D is unclear. CDR3 size: 13 residues. CDR1 is MNHEY, CDR2 SVGEGT, per germline. Trimming cost V 2 bases and J 9 bases, with 13 bases left between them. In DNA form, the CDR3 reads TGTGCCAGCAGTTACCAGGCGAAAGGGAGCTACACCTTC. Protein: CASSYQAKGSYTF.

Of note for this clonotype: A read error may explain this, as a much larger clone is one base away. The chain uses TRBV2 and TRBJ1-1; D is uncertain. V lost 6 bases to trimming and J lost 8 bases, with 7 bases between them. This CDR3 comprises 10 residues. Germline V gives CDR1 SNHLY, CDR2 FYNNEI. This CDR3 is CASRTEEAFF. As DNA, the CDR3 is TGTGCCAGCAGGACGGAGGAAGCTTTCTTT.

This clonotype was seen at least ten times. This chain uses TRBV19 with TRBJ1-2; D gene uncertain. Trimming left V 5 bases short and J 0 bases short, with 19 bases between. Looked up from germline, CDR1 is LNHDA and CDR2 is SQIVND (reference sequence). This CDR3 has 17 residues. The CDR3 DNA follows: TGTGCCAGTAGTTATCGACCCTTCCTCGGCTCTAACTATGGCTACACCTTC. Its translation is CASSYRPFLGSNYGYTF.

The genes are TRBV5-1 and TRBJ1-1; tentative D call: TRBD1 (5 bases). Germline V gene sequence: CDR1 SGHRS, CDR2 YFSETQ. V gave up 3 bases and J gave up 3 bases, with 12 bases separating them. The CDR3 covers 14 residues. CDR3 residues: CASSSVREDTEAFF. CDR3 DNA: TGCGCCAGCAGCTCGGTCAGGGAAGACACTGAAGCTTTCTTT. Full variable domain (rest looked up from reference TRBV5-1 and TRBJ1-1): KAGVTQTPRYLIKTRGQQVTLSCSPISGHRSVSWYQQTPGQGLQFLFEYFSETQRNKGNFPGRFSGRQFSNSRSEMNVSTLELGDSALYLCASSSVREDTEAFFGQGTRLTVV.

This clonotype was counted only a few times. Mismatch with germline at one junction end may stem from a read error. In DNA, the CDR3 is TGTGCCAGCAGGGAAGACAGGGGCAATCAGCCCCAGCATTTT. As protein: CASREDRGNQPQHF. V gene TRBV6-1 combines with J gene TRBJ1-5; 7 bases fit TRBD1. Germline V gives CDR1 MNHNS, CDR2 SASEGT. The CDR3 has 14 amino acids.

This clonotype came up once. This chain links TRBV12-5 with TRBJ2-4, with TRBD1 matching over 7 bases. The CDR3 length is 13 residues. From germline, CDR1 is LGHNT and CDR2 FRNRAP. J lost 8 bases, V lost 4 bases, and 5 bases had no gene match. CDR3 loop: CASGSTQGDIQYF. The CDR3 DNA sequence: TGTGCTAGTGGTTCGACCCAGGGGGACATTCAGTACTTC.

Turning to this clonotype: The junction departs from the called germline gene at one end, perhaps through a read error. The rearrangement uses TRBV18 and TRBJ1-4; unclear D gene. Germline values: CDR1 KGHSH, CDR2 LQKENI. The CDR3 has 11 amino acids. The CDR3 DNA reads TGTGCCAGCTCACCGAATGAAAAACTGCTTTTT. Encoded protein: CASSPNEKLLF.

This chain links TRBV29-1 with TRBJ1-1, with a weak D call TRBD1 (5 bases). CDR1 and CDR2 from the germline V gene are SQVTM and ANQGSEA. This CDR3 has 11 residues. V lost 6 bases to trimming and J lost 7 bases, with 12 bases between them. The CDR3 reads CSVLDNLEAFF. The CDR3 region has the DNA TGCAGCGTCCTGGACAACCTTGAAGCTTTCTTT. The full variable domain, its missing parts supplied by reference TRBV29-1 and TRBJ1-1, is SAVISQKPSRDICQRGTSLTIQCQVDSQVTMMFWYRQQPGQSLTLIATANQGSEATYESGFVIDKFPISRPNLTFSTLTVSNMSPEDSSIYLCSVLDNLEAFFGQGTRLTVV.

CDR3 protein: CSVGDHSGANVLTF. The CDR3 nucleotides are TGCAGCGTTGGGGATCACTCTGGGGCCAACGTCCTGACTTTC. The chain links TRBV29-1 to TRBJ2-6; D is undetermined. V lost 4 bases and J lost 0, with 7 bases in between. The CDR3 runs 14 residues. Per the germline V gene, CDR1 is SQVTM and CDR2 is ANQGSEA.